This T cell receptor (beta chain) was obtained from a study of blood T cell repertoires in COVID-19. Study details: Both acute and convalescent COVID-19 samples were obtained from the United States, Italy and Spain.

Data came from immunoSEQ multiplex PCR; TCRdb stores just in-frame clones and leaves some out. The top ten clones hold 0.75% to 0.95% of a sample with approximately 290,000 clones, around 82% of them seen once. The CDR3 contains 13 residues. Germline CDR1 is LGHDT and CDR2 is YNNKEL (reference sequence). Trimming took 3 bases from V and 14 from J; bases not matched to a gene: 8. Specimen: peripheral blood. This chain joins TRBV3-1 (or the pseudogene TRBV3-2) and TRBJ1-4, with 8 bases lining up with TRBD1. This TCR was recovered from a human donor with COVID-19, enrolled during active disease. The donor label of this sample is uncertain. The CDR3 loop reads CASSHITGGRLFF. The CDR3 DNA follows: TGTGCCAGCAGCCACATAACAGGGGGTCGGCTGTTTTTT.